These 4 T cell receptor beta chains were all obtained from the same sample, sequenced in a study of T cells in Graves' hyperthyroidism and ophthalmopathy (dated 2019 in TCRdb). Libraries were built with multiplex PCR. Sequenced using an Illumina HiSeq 2000. TCR beta CDR3 regions were amplified from RNA transcripts. A first-round RT-PCR of the TCR CDR3 used the HTBI primer set with the Qiagen OneStep RT-PCR kit. TCRdb trimmed public reads at Q25 via fastp, called clones via MiXCR and kept in-frame beta chains. Each CDR3 protein gets just one entry, which takes the most common genes and DNA from the rows behind it. In this sample the table shows 700,000 to 950,000 distinct CDR3 sequences, about a third of which occur a single time. The ten most abundant clones make up around 30% of the sample. The sequencing input was blood. All receptors derive from a woman aged 40 to 49 with Graves' hyperthyroidism.

Ten or more counts support this clonotype. The rearrangement links TRBV4-3 to TRBJ1-3; no clear D. Germline loops: CDR1 LGHNA, CDR2 YSLEER. This CDR3 has 14 amino acids. Trimming stripped 0 bases from V and 5 bases from J, with 8 bases between. CDR3 in DNA: TGCGCCAGCAGCCAAGAAGCCAGACGAAACACCATATATTTT. Amino acids: CASSQEARRNTIYF.

The rearrangement uses TRBV4-3 and TRBJ1-4; D ambiguous. The V end lost 0 bases, the J end lost 0 bases, and 8 bases lay between the germline ends. CDR3 length: 16 residues. Per the germline V gene, CDR1 is LGHNA and CDR2 is YSLEER. The CDR3 loop is CASSQDGGATNEKLFF. CDR3 nucleotides: TGCGCCAGCAGCCAAGATGGAGGTGCAACTAATGAAAAACTGTTTTTT.

On this clonotype: A read error is possible here, since a much larger clone lies one base away. V is TRBV2 and J is TRBJ2-5; D is undetermined. This CDR3 is built from 13 residues. Germline values: CDR1 SNHLY, CDR2 FYNNEI. Trimming left V 3 bases short and J 6 bases short, with 11 bases between. CDR3 residues: CASSEGWAKTQYF. The CDR3 DNA sequence: TGTGCCAGCAGTGAGGGGTGGGCGAAGACCCAGTACTTC.

The V and J genes are TRBV10-3 and TRBJ1-4, with a tentative D call TRBD1 (6 bases). V dropped 3 bases and J dropped 7 bases, with 12 bases sitting between them. This CDR3 contains 14 residues. Germline CDR1 and CDR2: ENHRY and SYGVKD. The CDR3 DNA is TGTGCCATCAGTGAAACAGGGAAGGCTGAAAAACTGTTTTTT. Its translation is CAISETGKAEKLFF.